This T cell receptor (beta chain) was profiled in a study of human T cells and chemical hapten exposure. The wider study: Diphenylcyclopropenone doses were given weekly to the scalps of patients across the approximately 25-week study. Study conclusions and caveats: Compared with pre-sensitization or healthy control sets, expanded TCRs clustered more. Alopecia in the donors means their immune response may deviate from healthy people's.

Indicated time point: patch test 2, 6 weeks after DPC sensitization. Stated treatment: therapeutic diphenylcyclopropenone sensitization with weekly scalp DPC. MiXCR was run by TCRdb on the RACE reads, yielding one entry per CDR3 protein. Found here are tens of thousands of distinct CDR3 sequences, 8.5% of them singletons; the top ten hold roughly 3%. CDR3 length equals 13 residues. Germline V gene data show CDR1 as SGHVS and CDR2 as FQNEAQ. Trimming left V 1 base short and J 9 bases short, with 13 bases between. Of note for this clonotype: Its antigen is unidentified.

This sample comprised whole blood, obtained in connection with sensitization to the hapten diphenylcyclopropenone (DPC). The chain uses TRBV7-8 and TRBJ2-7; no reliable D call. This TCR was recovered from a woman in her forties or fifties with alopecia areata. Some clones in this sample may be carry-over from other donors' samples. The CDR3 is CASSLVLDGRQYF. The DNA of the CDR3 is TGTGCCAGCAGCTTAGTCCTAGATGGTCGGCAGTACTTC.